A single sample gave rise to the 18 T cell receptor beta chains below, sequenced in a study of tumor and adjacent non-tumor tissue in lung cancer. The library came from three nested PCR rounds adapted from ARM-PCR protocols. TCRdb re-called the multiplex PCR reads with MiXCR, one entry per CDR3 protein. The sample carries about 60,000 distinct CDR3 sequences, roughly 60% recorded once. No cell sorting was done before RNA was extracted from the tissue. More than 3 cm separated this lung sample from the edge of the tumor. What was sequenced was distant non-tumor lung tissue. All receptors come from a man between 65 and 85 years old with non-small cell lung cancer.

As to this clonotype: At one end, the junction sequence differs from germline, possibly due to a read error. V and J are TRBV6-5 and TRBJ2-7; tentatively, D is TRBD1 (6 bases). The CDR3 loop spans 15 amino acids. The germline V gene has CDR1 MNHEY and CDR2 SVGAGI. CDR3 residues: CVSSYSPGHTYEQCF. The CDR3 nucleotides are TGTGTCAGCAGTTACTCGCCGGGACACACCTACGAGCAGTGCTTC.

This clonotype came up once. The junction departs from the called germline gene at one end, perhaps through a read error. The chain carries TRBV29-1 and TRBJ2-3; 11 positions match TRBD2. Germline values: CDR1 SQVTM, CDR2 ANQGSEA. This CDR3 contains 15 residues. CDR3 bases: TGCAGCGTCCTACTAGCGGGAGTGATAACAGATAGGCAGTATTTT. It translates to CSVLLAGVITDRQYF.

The genes are TRBV6-5 and TRBJ2-3; D gene unclear. V shed 0 bases and J shed 9 bases, with 19 bases lying between them. This CDR3 is 16 amino acids long. CDR1 is MNHEY and CDR2 is SVGAGI in the germline V gene. CDR3 amino acids: CASSYSKAPGSVTQYF. CDR3 DNA: TGTGCCAGCAGTTACTCGAAAGCCCCCGGTTCCGTAACGCAGTATTTT.

Concerning this clonotype itself: One end of the junction varies from germline; a read error may be responsible. V gene TRBV20-1 combines with J gene TRBJ2-7; possibly TRBD1 for D (6 bases). This CDR3 comprises 12 residues. The germline gives CDR1 DFQATT, CDR2 SNEGSKA (reference sequence). The CDR3 DNA is TGCAGTGCTTGTTGGGGGCGCATCGAGCAATACTTC. Its protein is CSACWGRIEQYF.

This clonotype has only one observation. V is TRBV11-2 and J is TRBJ2-7; a weak D match, TRBD2 (7 bases). The CDR3 runs to 15 residues. V gave up 0 bases and J gave up 5 bases, with 14 bases separating them. CDR1 SGHAT and CDR2 FQNNGV come from the germline V gene. The CDR3, as DNA: TGTGCCAGCAGCTTAGATGAGGGGGGGAGGCACGAGCAGTACTTC. This codes for CASSLDEGGRHEQYF. Full variable domain (remainder filled in from reference TRBV11-2 and TRBJ2-7): EAGVAQSPRYKIIEKRQSVAFWCNPISGHATLYWYQQILGQGPKLLIQFQNNGVVDDSQLPKDRFSAERLKGVDSTLKIQPAKLEDSAVYLCASSLDEGGRHEQYFGPGTRLTVT.

In this sample, this clonotype turned up many times. The rearrangement uses TRBV6-2 or TRBV6-3 and TRBJ2-7; D is possibly TRBD1 (6 bases). The CDR3 runs 15 residues. Germline V gives CDR1 MNHEY, CDR2 SVGEGT. V was pared by 5 bases and J by 2 bases, with 16 bases between. The CDR3 spells CASSDPTGSPYEQYF. The DNA of the CDR3 is TGTGCCAGCAGTGACCCGACAGGTAGCCCCTACGAGCAGTACTTC.

In its sample, this clonotype is medium-sized. The V call is TRBV7-9, the J call TRBJ1-1, with D unresolved. The V end was cut by 3 bases, the J end by 1 base, with 9 bases between. CDR3 length: 14 amino acids. The V gene's germline CDR1 is SEHNR and CDR2 FQNEAQ (reference sequence). The CDR3 is CASSFPSPNTEAFF. CDR3 in DNA: TGTGCCAGCAGCTTCCCCTCGCCGAACACTGAAGCTTTCTTT.

Details on this clonotype: A much larger clone lies a single base off, so this may be a read error. The chain has TRBV28 and TRBJ2-3; D not certain. Per the germline V gene, CDR1 is MDHEN and CDR2 is SYDVKM. V shed 6 bases and J shed 5 bases, with 15 bases lying between them. This CDR3 has 14 amino acids. Here the CDR3 DNA reads TGTGCCAGCAGCCTTCAGTGGCTTGAAGATACGCAGTATTTT. It encodes CASSLQWLEDTQYF. The full variable domain, in which reference TRBV28 and TRBJ2-3 provide the parts outside the CDR3, is DVKVTQSSRYLVKRTGEKVFLECVQDMDHENMFWYRQDPGLGLRLIYFSYDVKMKEKGDIPEGYSVSREKKERFSLILESASTNQTSMYLCASSLQWLEDTQYFGPGTRLTVL.

To note about this clonotype: Relative to the germline gene, one junction end is altered; a read error may explain this. The chain joins TRBV5-6 to TRBJ2-5; D tentatively fits TRBD1 or TRBD2 (5 bases each). Germline V CDR1 and CDR2: SGHDT, YYEEEE. The CDR3 runs 13 residues. The CDR3 DNA is TGTGCCAGCAACCCGGGGCCTGGGGAGACCCAGTATTTC. Its translation: CASNPGPGETQYF.

The rearrangement uses TRBV29-1 and TRBJ2-7; TRBD2 matches 7 bases. Trimming cost V 4 bases and J 10 bases; bases outside gene matches: 7. Germline V gives CDR1 SQVTM, CDR2 ANQGSEA. This CDR3 region has 11 residues. The CDR3 here is CSVGGGDNQYF. In nucleotides, the CDR3 is TGCAGCGTTGGCGGGGGTGACAACCAGTACTTC.

This clonotype was seen only once. A much bigger clone sits one base away, suggesting this may be a read error. The chain links TRBV13 to TRBJ2-5; D is possibly TRBD1 or TRBD2 (6 bases each). The CDR3 loop spans 15 amino acids. V was pared by 7 bases and J by 2 bases, with 17 bases between. Germline CDR1 PRHDT, CDR2 FYEKMQ (reference sequence). The CDR3 reads CASNWRGTIQETQYF. In nucleotides, the CDR3 is TGTGCCAGCAACTGGAGGGGGACAATTCAAGAGACCCAGTACTTC.

Concerning this clonotype: An end of the junction differs from the germline gene, which may be a read error. The chain recombines TRBV12-3 or TRBV12-4 with TRBJ1-5; weak D call: TRBD1 (5 bases). This CDR3 is built from 15 residues. Written as DNA, the CDR3 is TGTGTCAGCAGTTCCCGGCAGGGACCCAAACAGTCCCAGCATTTT. This encodes CVSSSRQGPKQSQHF.

V is TRBV10-3 and J is TRBJ2-6; 7 nucleotides line up with TRBD1. The CDR3 has 16 amino acids. CDR1 is ENHRY and CDR2 is SYGVKD in the germline V gene. The CDR3 DNA reads as TGTAGCATCAGCGACAGGGATGGCTCTGGGGCCAACGTCCTGACTTTC. Its protein is CSISDRDGSGANVLTF.

A note on this clonotype: It may be a read error: a sequence one base away is much more abundant. The final CDR3 position lacks the conserved phenylalanine or tryptophan, pointing to a likely read error. The chain links TRBV5-5 to TRBJ1-2; a possible D gene is TRBD1 (6 bases). CDR1 and CDR2 from the germline V gene are SGHKS and YYEKEE (reference sequence). The CDR3 loop spans 14 amino acids. The chain's CDR3 is CASSLVQGDYVYTL. For the CDR3, the DNA is TGTGCCAGCAGCTTGGTACAGGGAGACTATGTCTACACCCTC.

Comment on this clonotype: Sequence at one end of the junction differs from germline and may be a read error. J is TRBJ2-7 and V is TRBV18, with 9 nucleotides matching TRBD1. Germline lookup yields CDR1 KGHSH and CDR2 LQKENI. The CDR3 has 14 amino acids. In DNA form, the CDR3 reads TGTGCCTGCTCAACAAAGGACAGGGGCTACGAGCAGTACTTC. It is translated as CACSTKDRGYEQYF.

Worth noting for this clonotype: Its ends do not fully match the called genes, so a read error is possible. The chain uses TRBV29-1 and TRBJ1-1; 8 nucleotides align to TRBD1. CDR3 length: 16 residues. The germline CDR1 and CDR2 sequences are SQVTM and ANQGSEA. The CDR3 DNA is TGCAGCGTCCGTTATAGGACAGGGTCCATGGGGACTGAAGCCTTCTTT. Translating gives CSVRYRTGSMGTEAFF.

In its sample, this clonotype was seen a few times. This sequence joins TRBV20-1 and TRBJ2-6; 8 nucleotides line up with TRBD1. This CDR3 region has 15 residues. V gave up 6 bases and J gave up 0 bases; unmatched junction bases: 4. Germline V CDR1 and CDR2: DFQATT, SNEGSKA (reference sequence). CDR3 residues: CSAGDRTSGANVLTF. DNA for the CDR3: TGCAGTGCAGGGGACAGGACCTCTGGGGCCAACGTCCTGACTTTC.

In the case of this clonotype: Being one base from a much bigger clone, this may be a read error. The rearrangement links TRBV20-1 to TRBJ1-1, with D perhaps TRBD1 (5 bases). Trimming took off 3 bases at V and 9 bases at J, with 17 bases between the two ends. The germline V gene encodes CDR1 DFQATT and CDR2 SNEGSKA (reference sequence). This CDR3 has 13 amino acids. This CDR3 reads CSARRRGRAKAFF. The CDR3 nucleotides are TGCAGTGCTAGGAGACGGGGGAGGGCTAAAGCTTTCTTT.